This T cell receptor (beta chain) emerged from a study of blood T cell repertoires in COVID-19. Study as a whole: The United States, Italy and Spain provided the acute and convalescent COVID-19 samples. Sources were T cells, B-cell-depleted T cells, or PBMCs; the material itself was cDNA or gDNA.

Between the trimmed V and J ends, which lost 4 bases and 6 bases, there was a span of 15 bases. The CDR3 is 15 amino acids. CDR1 SGHTA and CDR2 FQGNSA come from the germline V gene. How the authors handled the data: The assay estimated nucleated cells by amplifying reference gene primers. The protocol was immunoSEQ multiplex PCR, while the TCRdb copy is restricted to in-frame clones and leaves out a portion. V, J and clone size are taken as reported in that table, and D and trimming were inferred from the DNA itself. The data show 52,000 or so clones, approximately 86% seen once. This chain links TRBV7-2 with TRBJ2-2, with D maybe TRBD1 (5 bases). This TCR was recovered from a man in his forties with acute or convalescent COVID-19. Material for sequencing was peripheral blood. The DNA for the CDR3 is TGTGCCAGCAGCTCCCAGGGTACGTCCGCCGGGGAGCTGTTTTTT. This gives the protein CASSSQGTSAGELFF.